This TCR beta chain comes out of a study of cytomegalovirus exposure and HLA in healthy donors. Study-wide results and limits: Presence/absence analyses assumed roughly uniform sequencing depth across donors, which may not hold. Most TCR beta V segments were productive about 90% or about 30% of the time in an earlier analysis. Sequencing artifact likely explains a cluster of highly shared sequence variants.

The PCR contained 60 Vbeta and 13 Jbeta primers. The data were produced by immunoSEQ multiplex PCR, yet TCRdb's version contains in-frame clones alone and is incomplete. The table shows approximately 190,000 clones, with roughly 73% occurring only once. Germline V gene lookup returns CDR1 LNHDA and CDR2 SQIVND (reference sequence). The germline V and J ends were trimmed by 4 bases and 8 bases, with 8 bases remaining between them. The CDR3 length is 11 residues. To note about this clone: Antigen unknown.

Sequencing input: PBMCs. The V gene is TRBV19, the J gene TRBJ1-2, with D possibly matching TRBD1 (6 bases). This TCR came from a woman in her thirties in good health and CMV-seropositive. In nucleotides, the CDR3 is TGTGCCAGTAGTACAGGGGCCGGCTACACCTTC. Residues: CASSTGAGYTF.